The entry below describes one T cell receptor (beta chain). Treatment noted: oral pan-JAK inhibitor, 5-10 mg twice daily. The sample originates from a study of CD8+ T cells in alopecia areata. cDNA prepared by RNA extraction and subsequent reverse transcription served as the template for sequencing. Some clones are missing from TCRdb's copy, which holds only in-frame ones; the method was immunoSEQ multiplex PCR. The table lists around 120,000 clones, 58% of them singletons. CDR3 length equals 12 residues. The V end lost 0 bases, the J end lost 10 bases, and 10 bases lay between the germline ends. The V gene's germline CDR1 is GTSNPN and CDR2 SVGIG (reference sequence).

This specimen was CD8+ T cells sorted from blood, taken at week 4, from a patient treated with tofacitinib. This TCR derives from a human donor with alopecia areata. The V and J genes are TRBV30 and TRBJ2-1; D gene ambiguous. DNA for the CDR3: TGTGCCTGGAGTGTTGGGCTTTCAGAGCAGTTCTTC. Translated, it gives CAWSVGLSEQFF. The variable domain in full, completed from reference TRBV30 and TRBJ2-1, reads SQTIHQWPATLVQPVGSPLSLECTVEGTSNPNLYWYRQAAGRGLQLLFYSVGIGQISSEVPQNLSASRPQDRQFILSSKKLLLSDSGFYLCAWSVGLSEQFFGPGTRLTVL.